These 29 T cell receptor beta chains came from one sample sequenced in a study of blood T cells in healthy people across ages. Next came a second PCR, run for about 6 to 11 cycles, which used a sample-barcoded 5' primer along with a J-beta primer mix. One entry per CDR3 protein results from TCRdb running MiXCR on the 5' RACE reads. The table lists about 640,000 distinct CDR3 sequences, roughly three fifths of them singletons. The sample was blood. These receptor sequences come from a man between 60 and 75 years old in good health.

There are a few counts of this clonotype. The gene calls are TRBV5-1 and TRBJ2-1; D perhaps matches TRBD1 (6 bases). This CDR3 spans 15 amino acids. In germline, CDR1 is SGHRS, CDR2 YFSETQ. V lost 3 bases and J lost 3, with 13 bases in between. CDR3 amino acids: CASSSGRDNYNEQFF. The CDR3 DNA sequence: TGCGCCAGCAGCTCCGGCCGGGACAACTACAATGAGCAGTTCTTC. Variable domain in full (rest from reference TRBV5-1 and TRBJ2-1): KAGVTQTPRYLIKTRGQQVTLSCSPISGHRSVSWYQQTPGQGLQFLFEYFSETQRNKGNFPGRFSGRQFSNSRSEMNVSTLELGDSALYLCASSSGRDNYNEQFFGPGTRLTVL.

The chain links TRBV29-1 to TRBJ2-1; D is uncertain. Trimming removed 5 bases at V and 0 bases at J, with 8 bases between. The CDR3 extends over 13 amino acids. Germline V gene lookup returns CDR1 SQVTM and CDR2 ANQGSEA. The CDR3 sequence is CSVMVSSYNEQFF. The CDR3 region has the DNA TGCAGCGTTATGGTCAGCTCCTACAATGAGCAGTTCTTC.

In DNA form, the CDR3 reads TGCAGTGTTGCCGGAACCTACGAGCAGTACTTC. Encoded protein: CSVAGTYEQYF. The chain employs TRBV20-1 and TRBJ2-5; D is ambiguous. The assigned J gene may be wrong: the sequence end matches TRBJ2-7 better. CDR3 length equals 11 residues. CDR1 is DFQATT, CDR2 SNEGSKA, per germline (reference sequence).

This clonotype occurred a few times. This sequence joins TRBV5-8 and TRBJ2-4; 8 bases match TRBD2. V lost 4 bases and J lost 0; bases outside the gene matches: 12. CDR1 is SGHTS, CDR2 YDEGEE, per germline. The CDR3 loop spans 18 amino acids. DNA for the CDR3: TGTGCCAGCAGCATCGGCGGGGGGCGGTTTCTAGCCAAAAACATTCAGTACTTC. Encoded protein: CASSIGGGRFLAKNIQYF.

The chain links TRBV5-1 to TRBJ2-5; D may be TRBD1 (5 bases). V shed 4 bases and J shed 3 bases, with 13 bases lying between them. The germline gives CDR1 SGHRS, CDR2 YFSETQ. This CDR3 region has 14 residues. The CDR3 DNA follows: TGCGCCAGCAGCCTGGGGCGACGAAAAGAGACCCAGTACTTC. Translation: CASSLGRRKETQYF.

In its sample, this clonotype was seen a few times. Here the CDR3 reads CSARGQSVTGELFF. The CDR3 coding sequence is TGCAGTGCAAGGGGACAATCAGTCACCGGGGAGCTGTTTTTT. This chain joins TRBV20-1 and TRBJ2-2, with D tentatively TRBD1 (6 bases). Germline V gene data show CDR1 as DFQATT and CDR2 as SNEGSKA (reference sequence). CDR3 length equals 14 residues. Trimming took off 6 bases at V and 4 bases at J, with 15 bases between the two ends.

CDR3 amino acids: CSASRGRSTDTQYF. Written as DNA, the CDR3 is TGCAGTGCTAGCAGGGGGCGCAGCACAGATACGCAGTATTTT. V and J are TRBV20-1 and TRBJ2-3, with 8 bases fitting TRBD1. The CDR3 has 14 amino acids. Germline assignment: CDR1 DFQATT and CDR2 SNEGSKA (reference sequence). J was trimmed by 0 bases and V by 3 bases; bases with no gene match: 2.

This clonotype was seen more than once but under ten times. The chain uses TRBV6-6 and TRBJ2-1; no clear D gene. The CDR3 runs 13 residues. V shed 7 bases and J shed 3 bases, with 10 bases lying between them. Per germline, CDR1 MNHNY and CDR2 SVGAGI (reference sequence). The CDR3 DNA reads TGTGCCAGCACCCAGGAGCACTACAATGAGCAGTTCTTC. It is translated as CASTQEHYNEQFF.

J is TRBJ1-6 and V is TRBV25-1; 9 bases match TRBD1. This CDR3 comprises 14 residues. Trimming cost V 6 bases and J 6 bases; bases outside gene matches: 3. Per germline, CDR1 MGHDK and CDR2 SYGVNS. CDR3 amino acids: CASRGTGPNSPLHF. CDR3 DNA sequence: TGTGCCAGCAGGGGGACAGGGCCTAATTCACCCCTCCACTTT.

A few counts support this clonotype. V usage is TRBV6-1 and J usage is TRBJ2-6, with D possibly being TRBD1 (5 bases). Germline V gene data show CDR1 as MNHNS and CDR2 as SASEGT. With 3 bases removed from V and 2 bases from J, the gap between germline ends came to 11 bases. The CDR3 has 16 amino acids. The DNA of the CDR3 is TGTGCCAGCAGTGAGCCCCGGACACCTGGGGCCAACGTCCTGACTTTC. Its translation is CASSEPRTPGANVLTF.

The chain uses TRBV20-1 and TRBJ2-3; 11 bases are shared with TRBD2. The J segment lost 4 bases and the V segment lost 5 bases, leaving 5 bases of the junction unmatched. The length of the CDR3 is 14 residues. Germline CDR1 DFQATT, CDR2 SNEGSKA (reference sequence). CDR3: CSAATSGVADTQYF. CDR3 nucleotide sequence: TGCAGTGCTGCGACTAGCGGGGTGGCAGATACGCAGTATTTT.

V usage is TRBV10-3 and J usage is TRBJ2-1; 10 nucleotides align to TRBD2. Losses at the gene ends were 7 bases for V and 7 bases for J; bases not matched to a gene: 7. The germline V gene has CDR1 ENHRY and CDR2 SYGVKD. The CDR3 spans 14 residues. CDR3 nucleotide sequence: TGTGCCATCACGCCGGGACTAGCGCAGAATGAGCAGTTCTTC. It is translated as CAITPGLAQNEQFF.

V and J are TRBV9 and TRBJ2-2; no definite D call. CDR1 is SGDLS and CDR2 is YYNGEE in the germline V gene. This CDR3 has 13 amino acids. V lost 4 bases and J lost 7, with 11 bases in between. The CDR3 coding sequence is TGTGCCAGCAGCCCAACCCTGGGCGGGGAGCTGTTTTTT. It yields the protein CASSPTLGGELFF.

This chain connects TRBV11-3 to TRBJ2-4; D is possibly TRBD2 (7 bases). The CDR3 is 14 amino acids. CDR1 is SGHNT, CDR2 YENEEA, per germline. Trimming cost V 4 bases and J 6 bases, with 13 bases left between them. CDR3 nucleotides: TGTGCCAGCAGCTCTGGGGGGGGCCGAAACATTCAGTACTTC. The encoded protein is CASSSGGGRNIQYF.

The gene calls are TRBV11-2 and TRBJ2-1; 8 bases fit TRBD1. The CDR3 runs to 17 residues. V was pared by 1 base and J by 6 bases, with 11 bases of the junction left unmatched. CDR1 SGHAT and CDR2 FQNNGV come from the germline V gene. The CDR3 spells CASSLGPGDRRGNEQFF. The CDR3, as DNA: TGTGCCAGCAGCTTAGGCCCGGGGGACAGGAGGGGCAATGAGCAGTTCTTC.

CDR3 protein: CASSKASGGRNEQFF. DNA of the CDR3: TGTGCCAGCAGTAAAGCTAGCGGGGGGCGAAATGAGCAGTTCTTC. V gene TRBV6-2 or TRBV6-3 combines with J gene TRBJ2-1; 11 bases are shared with TRBD2. The CDR3 is 15 residues long. In germline, CDR1 is MNHEY, CDR2 SVGEGT. V gave up 5 bases and J gave up 7 bases; unmatched junction bases: 7.

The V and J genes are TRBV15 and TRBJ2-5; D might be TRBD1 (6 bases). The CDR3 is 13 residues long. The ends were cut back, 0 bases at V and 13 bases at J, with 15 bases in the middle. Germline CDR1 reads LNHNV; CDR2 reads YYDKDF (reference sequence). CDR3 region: CATSRDLGQSMYF. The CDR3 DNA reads TGTGCCACCAGCAGAGACCTAGGACAGTCTATGTACTTC. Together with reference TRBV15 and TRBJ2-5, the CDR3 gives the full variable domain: DAMVIQNPRYQVTQFGKPVTLSCSQTLNHNVMYWYQQKSSQAPKLLFHYYDKDFNNEADTPDNFQSRRPNTSFCFLDIRSPGLGDTAMYLCATSRDLGQSMYFGPGTRLLVL.

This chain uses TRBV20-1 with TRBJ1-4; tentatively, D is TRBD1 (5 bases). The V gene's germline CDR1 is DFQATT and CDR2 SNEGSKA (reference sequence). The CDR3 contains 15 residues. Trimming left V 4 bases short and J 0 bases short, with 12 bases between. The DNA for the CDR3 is TGCAGTGCTATCTCGGGGGGGTCAACTAATGAAAAACTGTTTTTT. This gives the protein CSAISGGSTNEKLFF.

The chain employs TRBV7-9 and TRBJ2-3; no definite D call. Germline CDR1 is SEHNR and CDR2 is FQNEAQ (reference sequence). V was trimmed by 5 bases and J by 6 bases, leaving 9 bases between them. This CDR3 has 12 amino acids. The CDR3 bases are TGTGCCAGCAGCAACTATGGGGATACGCAGTATTTT. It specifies CASSNYGDTQYF.

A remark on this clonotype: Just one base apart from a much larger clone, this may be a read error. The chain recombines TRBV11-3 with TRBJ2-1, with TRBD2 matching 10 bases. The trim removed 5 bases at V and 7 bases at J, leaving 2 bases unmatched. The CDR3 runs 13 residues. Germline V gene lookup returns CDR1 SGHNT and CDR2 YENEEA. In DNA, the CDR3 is TGTGCCAGCAGCCTAGCGGGGGTGAATGAGCAGTTCTTC. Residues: CASSLAGVNEQFF.

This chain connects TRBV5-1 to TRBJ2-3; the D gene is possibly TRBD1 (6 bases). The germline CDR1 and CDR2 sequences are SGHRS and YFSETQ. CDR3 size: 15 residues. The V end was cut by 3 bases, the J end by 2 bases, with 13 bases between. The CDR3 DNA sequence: TGCGCCAGCAGCTCCTCAGGGGATAACACAGATACGCAGTATTTT. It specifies CASSSSGDNTDTQYF. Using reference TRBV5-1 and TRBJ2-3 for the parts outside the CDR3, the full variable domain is KAGVTQTPRYLIKTRGQQVTLSCSPISGHRSVSWYQQTPGQGLQFLFEYFSETQRNKGNFPGRFSGRQFSNSRSEMNVSTLELGDSALYLCASSSSGDNTDTQYFGPGTRLTVL.

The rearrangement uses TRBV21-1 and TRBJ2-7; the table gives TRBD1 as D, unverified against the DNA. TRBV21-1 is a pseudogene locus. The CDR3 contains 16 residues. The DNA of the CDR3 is TGTGCCAGCAGCTCCAGGGCGACCATGCAACCCCCCGAGCAGTACTTC. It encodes CASSSRATMQPPEQYF.

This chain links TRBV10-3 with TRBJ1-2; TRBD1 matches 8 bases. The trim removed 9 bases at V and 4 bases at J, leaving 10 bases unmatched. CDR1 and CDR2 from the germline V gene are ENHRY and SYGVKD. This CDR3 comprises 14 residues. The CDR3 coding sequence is TGTGCCATGTCCACCGGACAGGGAGTCTATGGCTACACCTTC. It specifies CAMSTGQGVYGYTF.

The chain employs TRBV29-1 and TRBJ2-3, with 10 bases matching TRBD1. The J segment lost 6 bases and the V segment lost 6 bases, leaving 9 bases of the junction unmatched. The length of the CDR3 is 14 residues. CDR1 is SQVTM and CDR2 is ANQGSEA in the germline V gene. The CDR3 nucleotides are TGCAGCGTAGAGGGACAGGGGCTGGCCGATACGCAGTATTTT. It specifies CSVEGQGLADTQYF.

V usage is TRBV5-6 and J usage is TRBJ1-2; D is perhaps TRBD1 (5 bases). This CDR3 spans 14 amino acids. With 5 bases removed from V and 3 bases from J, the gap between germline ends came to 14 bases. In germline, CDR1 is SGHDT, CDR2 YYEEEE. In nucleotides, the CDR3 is TGTGCCAGCAGTTGGGGGGAGCGGTACTATGGCTACACCTTC. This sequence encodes CASSWGERYYGYTF.

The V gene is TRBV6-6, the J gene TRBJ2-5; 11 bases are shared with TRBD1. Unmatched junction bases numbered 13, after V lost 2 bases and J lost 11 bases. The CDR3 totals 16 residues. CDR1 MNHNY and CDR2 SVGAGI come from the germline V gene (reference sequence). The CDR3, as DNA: TGTGCCAGCAGTTACCTAGTGGGGACAGGGGGAAAACGGCAGTACTTC. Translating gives CASSYLVGTGGKRQYF.

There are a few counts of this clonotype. The CDR3 bases are TGTGCCAGCAGCTTAGGGGGGGCTTCCTACGAGCAGTACTTC. Its protein is CASSLGGASYEQYF. V usage is TRBV7-9 and J usage is TRBJ2-7, with D possibly called TRBD1 or TRBD2 (6 bases each). Trimming stripped 1 base from V and 1 base from J, with 8 bases between. The CDR3 loop spans 14 amino acids. Germline CDR1 SEHNR, CDR2 FQNEAQ (reference sequence).

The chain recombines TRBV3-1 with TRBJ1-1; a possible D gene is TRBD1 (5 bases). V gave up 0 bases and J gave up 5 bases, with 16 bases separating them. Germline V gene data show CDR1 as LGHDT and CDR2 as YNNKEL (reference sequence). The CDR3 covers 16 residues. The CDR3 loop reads CASSQDSDYWGTEAFF. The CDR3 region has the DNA TGTGCCAGCAGCCAAGATTCAGACTACTGGGGGACTGAAGCTTTCTTT.

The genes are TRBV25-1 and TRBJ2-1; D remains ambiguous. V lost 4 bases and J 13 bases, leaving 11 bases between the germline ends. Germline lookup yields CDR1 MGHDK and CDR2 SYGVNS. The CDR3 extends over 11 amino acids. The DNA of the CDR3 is TGTGCCAGCAGTGTTGCCGAGACCCAGTTCTTC. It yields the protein CASSVAETQFF.